The 25 T cell receptor beta chains in this list originate from one sample, sequenced in a study of Tregs in tolerant kidney transplant recipients. Sequencing was performed with immunoSEQ multiplex PCR; in TCRdb, only in-frame clones are kept and a portion is missing. Of just under 65,000 clones in the sample, less than 98% were seen once. The source was Tregs from blood, collected before the transplant. The receptors come from a human donor who received a combined kidney and bone marrow transplant.

The chain uses TRBV27 and TRBJ1-1; TRBD1 agrees at 8 bases. Germline-derived CDR1 and CDR2 are MNHEY and SMNVEV (reference sequence). V shed 6 bases and J 4 bases; nucleotides not matched to a gene: 10. The CDR3 is made up of 15 amino acids. This CDR3 reads CASSPTGGFGTEAFF. DNA for the CDR3: TGTGCCAGCAGCCCAACAGGGGGTTTTGGCACTGAAGCTTTCTTT.

The V gene is TRBV13, the J gene TRBJ2-2, with 7 bases aligning to TRBD1. This CDR3 comprises 16 residues. With 4 bases clipped from V and 6 bases from J, the junction kept 11 bases outside the gene matches. Germline V gene sequence: CDR1 PRHDT, CDR2 FYEKMQ (reference sequence). The CDR3 sequence: CASSSDRDRVAGELFF. The CDR3 DNA sequence: TGTGCCAGCAGCTCCGACAGGGACCGCGTGGCCGGGGAGCTGTTTTTT. Full variable domain (outside the CDR3, taken from reference TRBV13 and TRBJ2-2): AAGVIQSPRHLIKEKRETATLKCYPIPRHDTVYWYQQGPGQDPQFLISFYEKMQSDKGSIPDRFSAQQFSDYHSELNMSSLELGDSALYFCASSSDRDRVAGELFFGEGSRLTVL.

The chain combines TRBV10-3 with TRBJ1-2; 7 positions agree with TRBD1. V lost 6 bases and J lost 8; bases outside the gene matches: 3. Germline CDR1 is ENHRY and CDR2 is SYGVKD. This CDR3 comprises 11 residues. As DNA, the CDR3 is TGTGCCATCAGCCAGGGGGGCGGCTACACCTTC. It encodes CAISQGGGYTF.

The chain has TRBV5-1 and TRBJ1-1; D gene uncertain. V was clipped by 2 bases and J by 0 bases, with 5 bases between them. Germline CDR1 reads SGHRS; CDR2 reads YFSETQ. The CDR3 has 13 amino acids. CDR3 sequence: CASSFGLNTEAFF. The CDR3 region has the DNA TGCGCCAGCAGCTTCGGTTTGAACACTGAAGCTTTCTTT.

The rearrangement links TRBV5-6 to TRBJ2-5; a possible D gene is TRBD2 (5 bases). Trimming stripped 2 bases from V and 5 bases from J, with 22 bases between. Looked up from germline, CDR1 is SGHDT and CDR2 is YYEEEE. The CDR3 totals 17 residues. CDR3 in DNA: TGTGCCAGCAGCTTTCTCCCAACGGGATTTAAATTTGAGACCCAGTACTTC. This sequence encodes CASSFLPTGFKFETQYF.

This clone has a handful of counts. The gene calls are TRBV1 and TRBJ1-6; TRBD1 reflects the table's D call only, with no check against the DNA. TRBV1 is termed a pseudogene. The CDR3 is made up of 12 amino acids. CDR3 region: CTSSGQNSPLHF. For the CDR3, the DNA is TGCACCAGCAGCGGACAGAATTCACCCCTCCACTTT.

The CDR3 nucleotides are TGTGCCAGCAGCCCGGGACTTTCTGTTAATCAGCCCCAGCATTTT. Translating it yields CASSPGLSVNQPQHF. The rearrangement joins TRBV5-6 to TRBJ1-5; a weak D match, TRBD1 (5 bases). Between the trimmed V and J ends, which lost 4 bases and 4 bases, there was a span of 15 bases. In germline, CDR1 is SGHDT, CDR2 YYEEEE. The CDR3 runs 15 residues.

The chain is built from TRBV7-9 and TRBJ1-2; 9 bases match TRBD1. Per germline, CDR1 SEHNR and CDR2 FQNEAQ (reference sequence). The length of the CDR3 is 14 residues. V trimming: 3 bases; J trimming: 2 bases; junction bases outside the gene matches: 1. This CDR3 is CASSLGTGNYGYTF. The CDR3 DNA is TGTGCCAGCAGCTTGGGGACAGGGAACTATGGCTACACCTTC.

The genes are TRBV9 and TRBJ2-1, with TRBD2 identical over 7 bases. This CDR3 has 16 amino acids. CDR1 is SGDLS and CDR2 is YYNGEE in the germline V gene. The V segment lost 0 bases and the J segment 4 bases; nucleotides outside the gene matches: 7. This chain's CDR3 is CASSVGSSGVYNEQFF. The CDR3 nucleotides read TGTGCCAGCAGCGTAGGATCTAGCGGAGTTTACAATGAGCAGTTCTTC.

The CDR3 loop reads CASSISRSTDTQYF. CDR3 in DNA: TGTGCCAGTAGTATTAGCCGGAGCACAGATACGCAGTATTTT. The chain couples TRBV19 to TRBJ2-3; D not certain. In germline, CDR1 is LNHDA, CDR2 SQIVND (reference sequence). V lost 3 bases and J 0 bases, leaving 7 bases between the germline ends. CDR3 length: 14 amino acids.

This chain links TRBV7-2 with TRBJ2-7; 9 positions agree with TRBD1. The CDR3 covers 13 residues. Per the germline V gene, CDR1 is SGHTA and CDR2 is FQGNSA. J was trimmed by 5 bases and V by 10 bases; bases with no gene match: 9. The CDR3 nucleotides are TGTGCCACCACGACAGGGGGTTTCGACGAGCAGTACTTC. It translates to CATTTGGFDEQYF.

This clone has only one observation. The chain carries TRBV20-1 and TRBJ2-5; possible D gene TRBD2, 5 bases. V lost 1 base and J lost 8, with 8 bases in between. From germline, CDR1 is DFQATT and CDR2 SNEGSKA (reference sequence). This CDR3 is built from 11 residues. The CDR3 sequence is CSARAGLTQYF. The CDR3 DNA reads as TGCAGTGCTAGAGCGGGATTAACCCAGTACTTC.

This sequence joins TRBV6-5 and TRBJ2-1, with a possible D match to TRBD2 (6 bases). The CDR3 has 13 amino acids. The germline CDR1 and CDR2 sequences are MNHEY and SVGAGI. V lost 8 bases to trimming and J lost 8 bases, with 16 bases between them. DNA of the CDR3: TGTGCCAGCGGACGGAGGGCTAGGGATGAGCAGTTCTTC. It encodes CASGRRARDEQFF.

V usage is TRBV6-5 and J usage is TRBJ2-1; weak D call: TRBD2 (6 bases). This CDR3 is built from 13 residues. Germline V gives CDR1 MNHEY, CDR2 SVGAGI. The V gene lost 6 bases and the J gene lost 5 bases, with 11 bases spanning the gap. CDR3 sequence reads: CASSWDFNNEQFF. As DNA, the CDR3 is TGTGCCAGCAGCTGGGACTTTAACAATGAGCAGTTCTTC.

The V gene is TRBV5-6, the J gene TRBJ2-2; TRBD2 agrees at 8 bases. The J segment lost 2 bases and the V segment lost 0 bases, leaving 3 bases of the junction unmatched. The V gene's germline CDR1 is SGHDT and CDR2 YYEEEE. This CDR3 region has 16 residues. This CDR3 is CASSLGLAGNTGELFF. The CDR3, as DNA: TGTGCCAGCAGCTTGGGTCTAGCGGGTAACACCGGGGAGCTGTTTTTT.

The chain uses TRBV4-3 and TRBJ2-5; tentatively, D is TRBD2 (6 bases). V was clipped by 4 bases and J by 0 bases, with 18 bases between them. The CDR3 has 17 residues. Germline lookup yields CDR1 LGHNA and CDR2 YSLEER. The CDR3 DNA reads TGCGCCAGCAGCCGGAGTTGGCGGGGTGACTACCAAGAGACCCAGTACTTC. Its translation is CASSRSWRGDYQETQYF.

This clone was counted a few times. A junction boundary mismatches the germline segment, possibly from a read error. The chain employs TRBV10-3 and TRBJ1-5; 11 positions match TRBD1. This CDR3 spans 18 amino acids. Germline V gene sequence: CDR1 ENHRY, CDR2 SYGVKD. CDR3 sequence: CAISDVKRDRGSIQPQHF. The CDR3 region has the DNA TGTGCCATCAGTGATGTAAAGAGGGACAGGGGGAGCATTCAGCCCCAGCATTTT.

The chain has TRBV4-1 and TRBJ1-1; 7 bases match TRBD1. CDR3 size: 14 residues. Germline values: CDR1 MGHRA, CDR2 YSYEKL. The J segment lost 3 bases and the V segment lost 5 bases, leaving 6 bases of the junction unmatched. The CDR3 region is CASSSDRDHTEAFF. The CDR3 DNA sequence: TGCGCCAGCAGCTCAGACAGGGATCACACTGAAGCTTTCTTT.

The V gene is TRBV5-4, the J gene TRBJ1-1; a weak D match, TRBD1 (6 bases). The CDR3 extends over 13 amino acids. Germline CDR1 and CDR2: SGHNT and YYREEE (reference sequence). Trimming removed 4 bases at V and 4 bases at J, with 11 bases between. This chain's CDR3 is CASSRDIPTEAFF. In DNA, the CDR3 is TGTGCCAGCAGCAGGGACATCCCCACTGAAGCTTTCTTT.

This clone was recorded only once. The sample contains more than one DNA sequence encoding this CDR3. The chain carries TRBV5-4 and TRBJ2-3, with TRBD2 matching over 9 bases. V lost 4 bases to trimming and J lost 4 bases; unmatched junction nucleotides: 13. This CDR3 is built from 17 residues. Germline V gene sequence: CDR1 SGHNT, CDR2 YYREEE (reference sequence). CDR3 loop: CASSASRGGAMADTQYF. CDR3 DNA: TGTGCCAGCAGCGCTTCCCGCGGGGGGGCCATGGCAGATACGCAGTATTTT.

The V call is TRBV5-1, the J call TRBJ2-5; possible D gene TRBD2, 5 bases. This CDR3 comprises 11 residues. Germline V gene data show CDR1 as SGHRS and CDR2 as YFSETQ. V lost 5 bases and J 4 bases, leaving 6 bases between the germline ends. This CDR3 is CASRRGETQYF. The CDR3 DNA follows: TGCGCCAGCAGACGGGGAGAGACCCAGTACTTC.

The genes are TRBV30 and TRBJ1-6; D ambiguous. Germline values: CDR1 GTSNPN, CDR2 SVGIG (reference sequence). The CDR3 covers 16 residues. With 0 bases removed from V and 7 bases from J, the gap between germline ends came to 16 bases. The CDR3 DNA follows: TGTGCCTGGAGTGTCTGGACCACCACGGGAAATTCACCCCTCCACTTT. Amino acids: CAWSVWTTTGNSPLHF.

On this clone itself: No conserved phenylalanine or tryptophan is present at the end of the CDR3, so a read error is the likely explanation. The gene calls are TRBV10-3 and TRBJ1-2, with unresolved D. The V end was cut by 9 bases, the J end by 1 base, with 9 bases between. The CDR3 is 12 amino acids. The germline gives CDR1 ENHRY, CDR2 SYGVKD. The CDR3 spells CAILGSNYGYTL. CDR3 sequence (DNA): TGTGCCATTCTCGGCAGTAACTATGGCTACACCCTC.

The V call is TRBV19, the J call TRBJ1-6; D ambiguous. Between the trimmed V and J ends, which lost 4 bases and 7 bases, there was a span of 11 bases. CDR1 and CDR2 from the germline V gene are LNHDA and SQIVND (reference sequence). This CDR3 contains 14 residues. The CDR3 sequence: CASSTYLQNSPLHF. CDR3 DNA: TGTGCCAGTAGTACCTACCTACAGAATTCACCCCTCCACTTT.

With regard to this clone: This sample also contains other DNA sequences that code for the same CDR3. V gene TRBV20-1 combines with J gene TRBJ2-5; D is ambiguous. With 5 bases removed from V and 3 bases from J, the gap between germline ends came to 7 bases. The CDR3 totals 11 residues. The germline gives CDR1 DFQATT, CDR2 SNEGSKA (reference sequence). In DNA, the CDR3 is TGCAGTGCTCGCGCCAAAGAGACCCAGTACTTC. This encodes CSARAKETQYF.